This TCR beta chain derives from a study of T cell changes during pregnancy in multiple sclerosis. The assay was immunoSEQ multiplex PCR, and TCRdb's table has in-frame clones only and misses some. The sample includes more than 15,000 clones, 88% of them seen just once. Trimming removed 2 bases from V and 1 base from J, with 24 bases in between. The CDR3 has 19 amino acids. CDR1 SGHDT and CDR2 YYEEEE come from the germline V gene. The chain has TRBV5-6 and TRBJ1-2, with D tentatively TRBD1 (6 bases). Source: CD4+ T cells from peripheral blood mononuclear cells, taken in the first trimester of pregnancy. This receptor was identified in a female donor in good health, enrolled as a control in a pregnancy study. The CDR3 is CASSFERTANPPNNYGYTF. CDR3 bases: TGTGCCAGCAGCTTCGAGAGGACAGCTAATCCCCCAAATAACTATGGCTACACCTTC. Full variable domain (rest looked up from reference TRBV5-6 and TRBJ1-2): DAGVTQSPTHLIKTRGQQVTLRCSPKSGHDTVSWYQQALGQGPQFIFQYYEEEERQRGNFPDRFSGHQFPNYSSELNVNALLLGDSALYLCASSFERTANPPNNYGYTFGSGTRLTVV.